A selection of T cell receptor beta chains follows, all from one sample in a study of blood T cell repertoires in COVID-19. This table comes from immunoSEQ multiplex PCR, and its TCRdb copy is limited to in-frame clones, with some not included. The sample has nearly 40,000 clones, around 80% seen once; the top ten hold 35% to 45%. Sequenced input: peripheral blood. The receptor set was obtained from a man of 80 years or more with active or convalescent COVID-19. CDR3s include the opening cysteine and the closing phenylalanine or tryptophan. A D gene is named only where the DNA matches it firmly. For some rows the clone size is stated as once, few or many, or as a class when expanded; others skip it.

d_gene,abundance,v_gene,j_gene,CDR3aa,CDR3nt
TRBD1,.,TRBV7-2,TRBJ1-1,CASSLSGQYTEAFF,TGTGCCAGCAGCTTATCGGGACAGTACACTGAAGCTTTCTTT
.,.,TRBV19,TRBJ2-2,CASSMIRQLLNTGELFF,TGTGCCAGTAGTATGATTAGACAGTTGCTAAACACCGGGGAGCTGTTTTTT
.,.,TRBV28,TRBJ2-2,CASSPTGGGELFF,TGTGCCAGCAGTCCTACAGGGGGGGGAGAGCTGTTTTTT
TRBD2,.,TRBV5-1,TRBJ2-7,CASSLRLAGYEQYF,TGCGCCAGCAGCCTAAGACTAGCGGGCTACGAGCAGTACTTC
.,.,TRBV4-1,TRBJ1-5,CASGDWYFGPQHF,TGCGCCAGCGGGGACTGGTATTTTGGGCCCCAGCATTTT
.,.,TRBV6-9,TRBJ1-2,CASSYNSRSLNYGYTF,TGTGCCAGCAGTTATAACAGCCGCTCCCTAAACTATGGCTACACCTTC
.,.,TRBV4-2,TRBJ1-2,CASSQDTNYGYTF,TGTGCCAGCAGCCAAGATACTAACTATGGCTACACCTTC
.,.,TRBV19,TRBJ1-1,CASSIPAGKTEAFF,TGTGCCAGTAGTATACCCGCAGGGAAGACTGAAGCTTTCTTT
TRBD2,.,TRBV5-1,TRBJ2-3,CARAGGEGTDTQYF,TGCGCCCGCGCCGGGGGGGAGGGCACAGATACGCAGTATTTT
TRBD1,.,TRBV2,TRBJ2-2,CASIQGASGELFF,TGTGCCAGCATCCAGGGGGCCTCCGGGGAGCTGTTTTTT
.,.,TRBV19,TRBJ2-7,CASSQAQGPEQYF,TGTGCCAGTAGTCAGGCACAGGGACCTGAGCAGTACTTC
TRBD1,.,TRBV7-2,TRBJ1-6,CASSPGQGYNSPLHF,TGTGCCAGCAGCCCGGGACAGGGTTACAATTCACCCCTCCACTTT
.,few,TRBV5-1,TRBJ1-5,CASSLVRERDQPQHF,TGCGCCAGCAGCTTAGTCCGGGAACGGGATCAGCCCCAGCATTTT
.,.,TRBV15,TRBJ2-5,CATGPRGAETQYF,TGTGCCACCGGCCCCAGGGGCGCCGAGACCCAGTACTTC
.,.,TRBV7-2,TRBJ2-2,CASSPTSNSNTGELFF,TGTGCCAGCAGCCCTACTAGCAACTCGAACACCGGGGAGCTGTTTTTT
TRBD2,.,TRBV9,TRBJ2-6,CASSATPREGGANVLTF,TGTGCCAGCAGCGCAACCCCTCGGGAGGGGGGGGCCAACGTCCTGACTTTC
TRBD1,.,TRBV29-1,TRBJ1-2,CSAGTYGTVLGYGYTF,TGCAGCGCTGGGACCTACGGGACAGTTTTAGGTTATGGCTACACCTTC
.,.,TRBV11-3,TRBJ2-6,CASSLALGSGANVLTF,TGTGCCAGCAGCTTAGCCCTAGGATCAGGGGCCAACGTCCTGACTTTC
.,.,TRBV29-1,TRBJ2-1,CSVEESANEQFF,TGCAGCGTTGAAGAAAGTGCGAATGAGCAGTTCTTC
.,once,TRBV10-3,TRBJ1-1,CAISESGGTEAFF,TGTGCCATCAGTGAGTCCGGGGGCACTGAAGCTTTCTTT
.,once,TRBV6-5,TRBJ2-1,CASSYTPHGSGDEQFF,TGTGCCAGCAGTTATACCCCTCACGGGTCCGGGGATGAGCAGTTCTTC
.,.,TRBV5-1,TRBJ2-2,CASRDTTGMSGELFF,TGCGCCAGCAGGGATACCACAGGGATGAGCGGGGAGCTGTTTTTT
TRBD1,.,TRBV5-4,TRBJ2-7,CASSLMAGGESEQYF,TGTGCCAGCAGCTTGATGGCAGGGGGCGAGAGCGAGCAGTACTTC
.,.,TRBV27,TRBJ2-2,CASSLDRFYTGELFF,TGTGCCAGCAGTTTAGACAGGTTTTACACCGGGGAGCTGTTTTTT
TRBD1,.,TRBV2,TRBJ1-5,CASSQTGDQPQHF,TGTGCCAGCAGCCAAACAGGGGATCAGCCCCAGCATTTT
.,few,TRBV7-9,TRBJ2-1,CASSPPESWNEQFF,TGTGCCAGCAGCCCCCCGGAGAGTTGGAATGAGCAGTTCTTC
.,.,TRBV24-1,TRBJ1-1,CATSGGGLNTEAFF,TGTGCCACCAGCGGAGGAGGATTGAACACTGAAGCTTTCTTT
.,.,TRBV5-1,TRBJ1-5,CASSLAGGINQPQHF,TGCGCCAGCAGCTTGGCGGGGGGCATCAATCAGCCCCAGCATTTT
TRBD2,.,TRBV11-2,TRBJ2-7,CASSLVLAGVSYEQYF,TGTGCCAGCAGCTTAGTTCTAGCGGGAGTATCCTACGAGCAGTACTTC
.,.,TRBV5-4,TRBJ2-2,CASSSNTGELFF,TGTGCCAGCAGCAGCAACACCGGGGAGCTGTTTTTT
TRBD1,.,TRBV27,TRBJ1-5,CARAVEGAKRDQPQHF,TGTGCCAGGGCCGTGGAGGGGGCTAAGAGGGATCAGCCCCAGCATTTT
TRBD2,.,TRBV4-3,TRBJ2-1,CASSQDSWGGEQFF,TGCGCCAGCAGCCAAGATAGTTGGGGGGGTGAGCAGTTCTTC
.,.,TRBV28,TRBJ2-7,CASSPYGGSYEQYF,TGTGCCAGCAGTCCCTACGGGGGCTCCTACGAGCAGTACTTC
TRBD1,.,TRBV5-1,TRBJ2-5,CASSSSGQFQETQYF,TGCGCCAGCAGCTCGTCGGGACAGTTCCAAGAGACCCAGTACTTC
.,.,TRBV6-1,TRBJ1-1,CASSLTTEAFF,TGTGCCAGCAGCCTCACTACTGAAGCTTTCTTT
.,medium-sized,TRBV2,TRBJ1-2,CASSVGGLYGYTF,TGTGCCAGCAGTGTGGGGGGGTTGTATGGCTACACCTTC